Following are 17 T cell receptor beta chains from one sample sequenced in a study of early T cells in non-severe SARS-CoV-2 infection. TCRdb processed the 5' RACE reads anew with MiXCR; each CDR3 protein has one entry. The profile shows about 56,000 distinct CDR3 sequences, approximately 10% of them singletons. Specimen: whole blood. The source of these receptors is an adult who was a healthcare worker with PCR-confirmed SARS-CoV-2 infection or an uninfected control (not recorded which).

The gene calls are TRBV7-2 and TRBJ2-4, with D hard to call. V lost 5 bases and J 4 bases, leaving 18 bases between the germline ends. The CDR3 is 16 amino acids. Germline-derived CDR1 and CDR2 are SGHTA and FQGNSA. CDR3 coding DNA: TGTGCCAGCAGCCGCCAGGCCCAAAGAGAAAAAAACATTCAGTACTTC. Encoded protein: CASSRQAQREKNIQYF.

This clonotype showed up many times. Written as DNA, the CDR3 is TGTGCCAGCTCACCACCGGGGGCGAATGAGCAGTTCTTC. Its protein product is CASSPPGANEQFF. The chain employs TRBV18 and TRBJ2-1; tentative D call: TRBD1 (6 bases). Germline values: CDR1 KGHSH, CDR2 LQKENI. This CDR3 has 13 amino acids. Trimming shortened V by 0 bases and J by 7 bases, and 7 bases separated the two germline ends.

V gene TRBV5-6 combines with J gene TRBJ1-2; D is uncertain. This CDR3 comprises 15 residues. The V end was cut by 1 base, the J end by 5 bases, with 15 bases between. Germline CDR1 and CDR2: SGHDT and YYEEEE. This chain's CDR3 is CASSLFREQSYGYTF. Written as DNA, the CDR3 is TGTGCCAGCAGCTTGTTCCGGGAGCAATCTTATGGCTACACCTTC. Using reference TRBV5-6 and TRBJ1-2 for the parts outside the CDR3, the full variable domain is DAGVTQSPTHLIKTRGQQVTLRCSPKSGHDTVSWYQQALGQGPQFIFQYYEEEERQRGNFPDRFSGHQFPNYSSELNVNALLLGDSALYLCASSLFREQSYGYTFGSGTRLTVV.

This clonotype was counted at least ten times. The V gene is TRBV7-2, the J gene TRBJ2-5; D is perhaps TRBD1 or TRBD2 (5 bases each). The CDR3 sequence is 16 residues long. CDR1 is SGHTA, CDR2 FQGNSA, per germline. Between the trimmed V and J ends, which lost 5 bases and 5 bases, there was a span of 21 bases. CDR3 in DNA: TGTGCCAGCAGCCCGCGGTCACTGGGGGTGGGTGAGACCCAGTACTTC. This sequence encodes CASSPRSLGVGETQYF.

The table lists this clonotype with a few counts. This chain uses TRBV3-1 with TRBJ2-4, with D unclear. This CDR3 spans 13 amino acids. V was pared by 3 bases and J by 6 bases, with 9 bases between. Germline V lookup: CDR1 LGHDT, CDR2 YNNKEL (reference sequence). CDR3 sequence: CASSQFIGNIQYF. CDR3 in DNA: TGTGCCAGCAGCCAGTTTATCGGAAACATTCAGTACTTC.

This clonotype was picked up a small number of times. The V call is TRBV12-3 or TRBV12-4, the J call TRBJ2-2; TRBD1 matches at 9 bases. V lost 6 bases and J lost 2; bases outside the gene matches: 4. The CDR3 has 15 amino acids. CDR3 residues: CASSRTGVNTGELFF. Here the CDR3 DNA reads TGTGCCAGCAGCCGGACAGGGGTCAACACCGGGGAGCTGTTTTTT.

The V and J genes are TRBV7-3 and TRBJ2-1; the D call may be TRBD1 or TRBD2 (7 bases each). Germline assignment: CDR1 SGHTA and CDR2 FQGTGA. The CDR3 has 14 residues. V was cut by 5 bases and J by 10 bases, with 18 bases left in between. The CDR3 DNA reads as TGTGCCAGCAGCCCCCAGGGGGAGGGCAGGGAGCAGTTCTTC. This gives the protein CASSPQGEGREQFF.

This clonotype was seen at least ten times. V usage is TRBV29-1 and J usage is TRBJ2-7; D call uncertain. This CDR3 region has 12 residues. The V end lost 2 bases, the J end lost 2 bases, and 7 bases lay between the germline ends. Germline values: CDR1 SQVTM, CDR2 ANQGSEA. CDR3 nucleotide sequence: TGCAGCGTTGAATCCGATACCTACGAGCAGTACTTC. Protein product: CSVESDTYEQYF.

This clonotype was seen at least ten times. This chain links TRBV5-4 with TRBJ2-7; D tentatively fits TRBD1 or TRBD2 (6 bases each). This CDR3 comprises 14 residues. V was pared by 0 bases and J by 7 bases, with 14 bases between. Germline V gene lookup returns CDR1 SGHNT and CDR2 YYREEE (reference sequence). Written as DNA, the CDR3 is TGTGCCAGCAGCTTGGCCGGGCAGGGGAGGGAGCAGTACTTC. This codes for CASSLAGQGREQYF.

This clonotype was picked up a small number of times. This CDR3 is CSAYEQRYEQYF. CDR3 in DNA: TGCAGTGCTTACGAACAGCGGTACGAGCAGTACTTC. The V gene is TRBV20-1, the J gene TRBJ2-7; D possibly corresponds to TRBD2 (5 bases). In germline, CDR1 is DFQATT, CDR2 SNEGSKA (reference sequence). V dropped 5 bases and J dropped 4 bases, with 12 bases sitting between them. The CDR3 has 12 residues.

CDR3 sequence (DNA): TGCGCCAGCAGCTCCCCTGGGGGAAGTGACACTGAAGCTTTCTTT. Translating it yields CASSSPGGSDTEAFF. The chain uses TRBV5-1 and TRBJ1-1; the D gene is possibly TRBD1 (5 bases). The germline gives CDR1 SGHRS, CDR2 YFSETQ. V was trimmed by 3 bases and J by 3 bases, leaving 15 bases between them. This CDR3 spans 15 amino acids.

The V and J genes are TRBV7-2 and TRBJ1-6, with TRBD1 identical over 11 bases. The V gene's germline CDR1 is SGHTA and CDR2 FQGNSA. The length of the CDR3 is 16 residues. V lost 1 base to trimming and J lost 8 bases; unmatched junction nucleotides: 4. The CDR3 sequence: CASSLDGTGGYSPLHF. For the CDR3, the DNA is TGTGCCAGCAGCTTAGACGGGACAGGGGGGTATTCACCCCTCCACTTT.

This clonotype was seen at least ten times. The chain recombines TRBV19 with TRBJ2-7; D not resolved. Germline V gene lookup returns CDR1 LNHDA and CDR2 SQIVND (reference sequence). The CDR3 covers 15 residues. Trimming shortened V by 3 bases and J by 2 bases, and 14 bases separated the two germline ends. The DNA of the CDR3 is TGTGCCAGTAGTATCGGTGAAGGCGATCCCTACGAGCAGTACTTC. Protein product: CASSIGEGDPYEQYF.

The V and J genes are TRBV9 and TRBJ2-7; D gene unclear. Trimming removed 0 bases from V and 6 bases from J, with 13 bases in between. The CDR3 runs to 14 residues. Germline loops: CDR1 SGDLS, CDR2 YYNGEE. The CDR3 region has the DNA TGTGCCAGCAGCGTAGCCGCCACTTCAGGCGAGCAGTACTTC. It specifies CASSVAATSGEQYF.

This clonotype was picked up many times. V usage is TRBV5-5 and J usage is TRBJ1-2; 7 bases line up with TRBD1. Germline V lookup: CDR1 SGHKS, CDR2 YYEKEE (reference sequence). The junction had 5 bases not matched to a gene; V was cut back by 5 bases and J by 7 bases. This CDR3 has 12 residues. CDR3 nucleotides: TGTGCCAGCAGTCTTGCAGGGGGTGGCTACACCTTC. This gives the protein CASSLAGGGYTF.

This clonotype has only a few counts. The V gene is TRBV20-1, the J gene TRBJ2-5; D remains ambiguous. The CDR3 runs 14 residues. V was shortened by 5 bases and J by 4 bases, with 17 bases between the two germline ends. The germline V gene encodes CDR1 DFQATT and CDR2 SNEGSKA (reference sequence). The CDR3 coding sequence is TGCAGTGCTGTCGGCGGCGCTCCACGAGAGACCCAGTACTTC. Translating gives CSAVGGAPRETQYF.

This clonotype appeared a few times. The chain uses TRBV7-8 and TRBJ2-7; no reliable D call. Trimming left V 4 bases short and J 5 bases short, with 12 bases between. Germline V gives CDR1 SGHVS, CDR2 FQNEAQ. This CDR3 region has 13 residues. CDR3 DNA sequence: TGTGCCAGCAGCTCCCGACCCCGGGACGAGCAGTACTTC. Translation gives CASSSRPRDEQYF.